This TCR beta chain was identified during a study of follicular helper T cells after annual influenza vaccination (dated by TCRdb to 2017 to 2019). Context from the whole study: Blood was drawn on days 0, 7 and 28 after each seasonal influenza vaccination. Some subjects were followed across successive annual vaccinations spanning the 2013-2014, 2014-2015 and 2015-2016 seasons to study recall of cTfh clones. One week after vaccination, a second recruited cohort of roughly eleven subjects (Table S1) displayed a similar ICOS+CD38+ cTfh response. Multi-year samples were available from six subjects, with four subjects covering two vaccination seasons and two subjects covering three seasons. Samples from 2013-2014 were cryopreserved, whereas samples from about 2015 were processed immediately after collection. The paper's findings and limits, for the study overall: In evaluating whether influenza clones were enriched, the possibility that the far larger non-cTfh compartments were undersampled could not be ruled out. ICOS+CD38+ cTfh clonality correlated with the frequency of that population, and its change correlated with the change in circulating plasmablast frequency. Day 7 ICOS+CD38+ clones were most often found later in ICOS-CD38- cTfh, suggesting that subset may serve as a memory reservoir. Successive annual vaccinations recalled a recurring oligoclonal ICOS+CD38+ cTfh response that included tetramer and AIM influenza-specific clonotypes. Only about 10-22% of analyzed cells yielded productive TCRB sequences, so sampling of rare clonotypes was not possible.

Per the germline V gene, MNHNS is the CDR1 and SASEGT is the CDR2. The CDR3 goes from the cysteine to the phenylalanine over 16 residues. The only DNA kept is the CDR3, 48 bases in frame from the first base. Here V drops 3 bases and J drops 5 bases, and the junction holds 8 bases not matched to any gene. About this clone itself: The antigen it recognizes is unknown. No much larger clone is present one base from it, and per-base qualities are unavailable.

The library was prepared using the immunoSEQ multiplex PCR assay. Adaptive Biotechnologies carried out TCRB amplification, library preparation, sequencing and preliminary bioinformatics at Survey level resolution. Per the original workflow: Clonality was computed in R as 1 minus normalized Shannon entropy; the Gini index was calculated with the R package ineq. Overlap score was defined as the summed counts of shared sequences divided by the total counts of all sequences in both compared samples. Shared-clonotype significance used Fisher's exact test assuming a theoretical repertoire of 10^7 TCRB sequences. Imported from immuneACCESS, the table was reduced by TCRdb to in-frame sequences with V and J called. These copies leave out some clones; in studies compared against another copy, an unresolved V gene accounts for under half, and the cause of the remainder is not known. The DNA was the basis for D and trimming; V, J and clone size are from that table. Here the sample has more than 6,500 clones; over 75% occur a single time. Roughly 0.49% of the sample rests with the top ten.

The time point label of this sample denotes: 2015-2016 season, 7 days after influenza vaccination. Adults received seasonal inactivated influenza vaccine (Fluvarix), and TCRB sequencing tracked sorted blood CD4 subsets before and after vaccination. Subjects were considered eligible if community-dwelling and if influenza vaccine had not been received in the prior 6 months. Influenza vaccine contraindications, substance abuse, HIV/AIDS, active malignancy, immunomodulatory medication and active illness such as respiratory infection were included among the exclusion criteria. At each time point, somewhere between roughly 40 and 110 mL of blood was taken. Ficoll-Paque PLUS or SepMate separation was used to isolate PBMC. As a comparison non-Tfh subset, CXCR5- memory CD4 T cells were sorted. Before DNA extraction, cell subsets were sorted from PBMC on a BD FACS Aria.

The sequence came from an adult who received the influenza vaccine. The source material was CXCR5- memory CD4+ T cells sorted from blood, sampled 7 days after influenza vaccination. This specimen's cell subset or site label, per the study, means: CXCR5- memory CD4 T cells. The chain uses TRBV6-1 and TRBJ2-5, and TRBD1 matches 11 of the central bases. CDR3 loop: CASSEIRGQGAETQYF. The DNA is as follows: TGTGCCAGCAGTGAGATACGCGGACAGGGGGCGGAGACCCAGTACTTC.